These T cell receptor beta chains were read from a single sample in a study of blood T cells in healthy people across ages. TCRdb independently ran MiXCR on the 5' RACE reads; one entry per CDR3 protein. The data show 780,000 or so distinct CDR3 sequences, roughly 25% seen once. This sample was shared with a second study, whose subject was T cells of mothers and their children.

Sample: blood. The receptors shown here come from a boy between 5 and 17 years old in good health. Each CDR3 is given with its conserved first and last residue. Each record gives: J gene, D gene, clone size, V gene, CDR3 length, CDR3 DNA, CDR3 protein. D genes are given only for firm matches. The size field is filled for only some rows; it gives once, few, many or a size class.

j_call: TRBJ2-1; d_call: .; clone_size: .; v_call: TRBV6-6; cdr3_length: 16; cdr3_nt: TGTGCCAGCAGCCCACCTAAAGGGAGGAGGGACAATGAGCAGTTCTTC; cdr3_aa: CASSPPKGRRDNEQFF
j_call: TRBJ2-5; d_call: .; clone_size: once; v_call: TRBV5-1; cdr3_length: 14; cdr3_nt: TGCGCCAGCAGCTTAGAATATACTGAAGAGACCCAGTACTTC; cdr3_aa: CASSLEYTEETQYF
j_call: TRBJ2-3; d_call: .; clone_size: .; v_call: TRBV28; cdr3_length: 16; cdr3_nt: TGTGCCAGCAGGAACTTTGTAGGGGGGTACACAGATACGCAGTATTTT; cdr3_aa: CASRNFVGGYTDTQYF
j_call: TRBJ2-2; d_call: .; clone_size: few; v_call: TRBV25-1; cdr3_length: 13; cdr3_nt: TGTGCCAGCAGTACAGGGTCGGGCGGGGAGCTGTTTTTT; cdr3_aa: CASSTGSGGELFF
j_call: TRBJ1-2; d_call: .; clone_size: .; v_call: TRBV20-1; cdr3_length: 13; cdr3_nt: TGCAGTGCTAGAACAGGTAGTAGCTATGGCTACACCTTC; cdr3_aa: CSARTGSSYGYTF
j_call: TRBJ2-2; d_call: .; clone_size: once; v_call: TRBV5-6; cdr3_length: 14; cdr3_nt: TGTGCCAGCAGCTGGGGGCGGCGCGCCGGGGAGCTGTTTTTT; cdr3_aa: CASSWGRRAGELFF
j_call: TRBJ2-1; d_call: .; clone_size: many; v_call: TRBV20-1; cdr3_length: 13; cdr3_nt: TGCAGTGCTAGAGATCCCGACTACAATGAGCAGTTCTTC; cdr3_aa: CSARDPDYNEQFF
j_call: TRBJ1-4; d_call: TRBD1; clone_size: .; v_call: TRBV7-2; cdr3_length: 14; cdr3_nt: TGTGCCAGCAGCCCTACAGGGGCGGGTGAAAAACTGTTTTTT; cdr3_aa: CASSPTGAGEKLFF
j_call: TRBJ2-2; d_call: .; clone_size: .; v_call: TRBV4-3; cdr3_length: 16; cdr3_nt: TGCGCCAGCAGCCAAGATCTTTGGACCCCACCCGGGGAGCTGTTTTTT; cdr3_aa: CASSQDLWTPPGELFF
j_call: TRBJ1-2; d_call: TRBD1; clone_size: .; v_call: TRBV10-2; cdr3_length: 15; cdr3_nt: TGCGCCAGCGAACCTGGGACAGGTTATTCCTATGGCTACACCTTC; cdr3_aa: CASEPGTGYSYGYTF
j_call: TRBJ1-4; d_call: .; clone_size: .; v_call: TRBV20-1; cdr3_length: 11; cdr3_nt: TGCAGTGCTAGGGCACCGGGAAAACTGTTTTTT; cdr3_aa: CSARAPGKLFF
j_call: TRBJ2-1; d_call: .; clone_size: .; v_call: TRBV20-1; cdr3_length: 12; cdr3_nt: TGCAGTGCTAAAGTTGAATCAGTTCTGCAGTTCTTC; cdr3_aa: CSAKVESVLQFF
j_call: TRBJ1-1; d_call: .; clone_size: few; v_call: TRBV6-6; cdr3_length: 14; cdr3_nt: TGTGCCAGCAGTTACAACGCCATGAACACTGAAGCTTTCTTT; cdr3_aa: CASSYNAMNTEAFF
j_call: TRBJ2-7; d_call: TRBD1; clone_size: few; v_call: TRBV12-3/TRBV12-4; cdr3_length: 15; cdr3_nt: TGTGCCAGCAGTGTAGACGGGACAGGGGGCTACGAGCAGTACTTC; cdr3_aa: CASSVDGTGGYEQYF
j_call: TRBJ2-5; d_call: TRBD2; clone_size: few; v_call: TRBV7-6; cdr3_length: 16; cdr3_nt: TGTGCCAGCAGCCTATTCAATCCTAGCGGGCAAGAGACCCAGTACTTC; cdr3_aa: CASSLFNPSGQETQYF
j_call: TRBJ2-3; d_call: TRBD2; clone_size: many; v_call: TRBV10-3; cdr3_length: 20; cdr3_nt: TGTGCCATCAGGGACGACCAATACGGGCCTAGCGGGAGTGGTGTAGATACGCAGTATTTT; cdr3_aa: CAIRDDQYGPSGSGVDTQYF
j_call: TRBJ2-5; d_call: .; clone_size: few; v_call: TRBV7-6; cdr3_length: 11; cdr3_nt: TGTGCCTCTTCCATTGCGGAGACCCAGTACTTC; cdr3_aa: CASSIAETQYF
j_call: TRBJ2-1; d_call: TRBD2; clone_size: few; v_call: TRBV5-5; cdr3_length: 18; cdr3_nt: TGTGCCAGCAGCGGGACTAGCGGGGGGGCCCGCTCCTACAATGAGCAGTTCTTC; cdr3_aa: CASSGTSGGARSYNEQFF
j_call: TRBJ2-7; d_call: .; clone_size: few; v_call: TRBV25-1; cdr3_length: 14; cdr3_nt: TGTGCCAGCAGTGACATCGGGGGTATCTACGAGCAGTACTTC; cdr3_aa: CASSDIGGIYEQYF
j_call: TRBJ2-1; d_call: .; clone_size: few; v_call: TRBV20-1; cdr3_length: 15; cdr3_nt: TGCAGTGCTAGATCCCCCCCAGGTGCCTACAATGAGCAGTTCTTC; cdr3_aa: CSARSPPGAYNEQFF
j_call: TRBJ2-1; d_call: TRBD2; clone_size: .; v_call: TRBV4-3; cdr3_length: 17; cdr3_nt: TGCGCCAGCAGCCAAGAAATCGTCGCGGGAGAAAACAATGAGCAGTTCTTC; cdr3_aa: CASSQEIVAGENNEQFF
j_call: TRBJ2-3; d_call: TRBD1; clone_size: .; v_call: TRBV4-1; cdr3_length: 17; cdr3_nt: TGCGCCAGCAGCCAAGACCCGACAGGGTTAGTGGGGGATACGCAGTATTTT; cdr3_aa: CASSQDPTGLVGDTQYF
j_call: TRBJ1-4; d_call: .; clone_size: .; v_call: TRBV29-1; cdr3_length: 15; cdr3_nt: TGCAGCGTTGAAGATTACCGGGACCGCCGCGGGGAACTGTTTTTT; cdr3_aa: CSVEDYRDRRGELFF
j_call: TRBJ1-4; d_call: .; clone_size: few; v_call: TRBV6-6; cdr3_length: 15; cdr3_nt: TGTGCCAGCAGTTACTCGACTCAGAATTATGAAAAACTGCTTTTT; cdr3_aa: CASSYSTQNYEKLLF
j_call: TRBJ2-5; d_call: TRBD2; clone_size: many; v_call: TRBV5-1; cdr3_length: 16; cdr3_nt: TGTGCTAGCAGCTTAGGCCTGGCGGGAGTCCAAGAGACCCAGTACTTC; cdr3_aa: CASSLGLAGVQETQYF
j_call: TRBJ1-2; d_call: TRBD1; clone_size: .; v_call: TRBV15; cdr3_length: 15; cdr3_nt: TGTGCCACCAGCAGAGGCCGGACAGGGGAGATTGGCTACACCTTC; cdr3_aa: CATSRGRTGEIGYTF
j_call: TRBJ2-6; d_call: .; clone_size: .; v_call: TRBV5-1; cdr3_length: 15; cdr3_nt: TGCGCCAGCAGCGAGGGAACGTCCGGGGCCAACGTCCTGACTTTC; cdr3_aa: CASSEGTSGANVLTF
j_call: TRBJ2-3; d_call: .; clone_size: few; v_call: TRBV2; cdr3_length: 14; cdr3_nt: TGTGCCAGCATTTGGGAGAGGAGCACAGATACGCAGTATTTT; cdr3_aa: CASIWERSTDTQYF
j_call: TRBJ2-1; d_call: TRBD2; clone_size: few; v_call: TRBV13; cdr3_length: 16; cdr3_nt: TGTGCCAGCAGCCCATCCCCCTCGGGGGGGATCAATGAGCAGTTCTTC; cdr3_aa: CASSPSPSGGINEQFF
j_call: TRBJ1-4; d_call: TRBD1; clone_size: few; v_call: TRBV12-3/TRBV12-4; cdr3_length: 15; cdr3_nt: TGTGCCAGCAGGCACAGGGGTGAAAAGGATGAAAAACTGTTTTTT; cdr3_aa: CASRHRGEKDEKLFF
j_call: TRBJ1-3; d_call: .; clone_size: .; v_call: TRBV2; cdr3_length: 15; cdr3_nt: TGTGCCAGCAGTGAAGACTACCCGAGGGGAAACACCATATATTTT; cdr3_aa: CASSEDYPRGNTIYF
j_call: TRBJ1-4; d_call: TRBD1; clone_size: .; v_call: TRBV7-2; cdr3_length: 17; cdr3_nt: TGTGCCAGCAGCTTAGAGCCCCCAGGGGGCGGGGGTGAAAAACTGTTTTTT; cdr3_aa: CASSLEPPGGGGEKLFF
j_call: TRBJ1-1; d_call: .; clone_size: .; v_call: TRBV29-1; cdr3_length: 13; cdr3_nt: TGCAGCGTTGTTCACAGAGAATACACTGAAGCTTTCTTT; cdr3_aa: CSVVHREYTEAFF
j_call: TRBJ2-1; d_call: TRBD1; clone_size: .; v_call: TRBV6-1; cdr3_length: 15; cdr3_nt: TGTGCCAGCAGTGAATCCGGGACAGGATACAATGAGCAGTTCTTC; cdr3_aa: CASSESGTGYNEQFF
j_call: TRBJ2-5; d_call: TRBD1; clone_size: few; v_call: TRBV28; cdr3_length: 15; cdr3_nt: TGTGCCAGCAGCTCCGGGACAGGGGGATCGGAGACCCAGTACTTC; cdr3_aa: CASSSGTGGSETQYF
j_call: TRBJ1-4; d_call: .; clone_size: few; v_call: TRBV12-3/TRBV12-4; cdr3_length: 15; cdr3_nt: TGTGCCAGCAGTTTATTGGGACTCTCTAATGAAAAACTGTTTTTT; cdr3_aa: CASSLLGLSNEKLFF
j_call: TRBJ2-1; d_call: .; clone_size: .; v_call: TRBV4-3; cdr3_length: 14; cdr3_nt: TGCGCCAGCAGCCTGACTCAGAAATTCAATGAGCAGTTCTTC; cdr3_aa: CASSLTQKFNEQFF